This T cell receptor beta chain is from a study of blood T cell repertoires in COVID-19. On the study more broadly: Spain, Italy and the United States supplied samples that represented acute and convalescent COVID-19. Nucleic acid was either cDNA or gDNA, and it came from T cells, B-cell-depleted T cells, or PBMCs.

Germline CDR1 MNHEY, CDR2 SMNVEV (reference sequence). With 4 bases clipped from V and 10 bases from J, the junction kept 10 bases outside the gene matches. The CDR3 has 14 residues. As handled by the study authors: Estimation of nucleated cell counts relied on the amplification of reference gene primers. The repertoire was sequenced with immunoSEQ multiplex PCR; TCRdb's copy has only in-frame clones and lacks some. The V and J calls and clone size come from that table; D and trimming were worked out from the DNA. The data contain fewer than 120,000 clones, less than 75% of them singletons. The sequencing sample was made of peripheral blood. J is TRBJ2-1 and V is TRBV27; TRBD2 aligns across 7 bases. This receptor was taken from a woman aged 60-75 years with acute or convalescent COVID-19. The DNA of the CDR3 is TGTGCCAGCAGTTCCGCTGGGAGGGCCCCAGAGCAGTTCTTC. This sequence encodes CASSSAGRAPEQFF.